The present TCR beta chain was sequenced within a study of blood T cells in healthy people across ages. V was clipped by 5 bases and J by 1 base, with 10 bases between them. The CDR3 totals 14 residues. Germline CDR1 SGHTA, CDR2 FQGNSA. Sample-barcoded 5' priming and a J-beta primer mix drove a second PCR of about 6 to 11 cycles. One entry per CDR3 protein results from TCRdb running MiXCR on the 5' RACE reads. The data contain hundreds of thousands of distinct CDR3 sequences, approximately 60% of them singletons. What was sequenced was blood. The chain employs TRBV7-2 and TRBJ2-3; D is ambiguous. The sequence derives from a man in his forties or fifties in good health. DNA of the CDR3: TGTGCCAGCAGCAACGGGCAGGGCACAGATACGCAGTATTTT. Its protein is CASSNGQGTDTQYF.